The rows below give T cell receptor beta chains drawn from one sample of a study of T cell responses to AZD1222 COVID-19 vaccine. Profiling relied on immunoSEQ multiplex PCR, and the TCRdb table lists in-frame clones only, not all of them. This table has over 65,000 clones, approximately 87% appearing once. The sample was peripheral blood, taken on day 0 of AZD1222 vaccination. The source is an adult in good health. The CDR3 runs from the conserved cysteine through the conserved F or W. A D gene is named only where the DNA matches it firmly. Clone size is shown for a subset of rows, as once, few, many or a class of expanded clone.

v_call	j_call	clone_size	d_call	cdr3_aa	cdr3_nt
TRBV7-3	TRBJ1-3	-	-	CASSLGGQSSGNTIYF	TGTGCCAGCAGCTTAGGGGGACAAAGCTCTGGAAACACCATATATTTT
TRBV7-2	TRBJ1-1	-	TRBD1	CASSSGGDSTEAFF	TGTGCCAGCAGCTCAGGGGGAGATAGCACTGAAGCTTTCTTT
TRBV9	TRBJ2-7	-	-	CASSVGGSSYEQYF	TGTGCCAGCAGCGTAGGCGGCAGCTCCTACGAGCAGTACTTC
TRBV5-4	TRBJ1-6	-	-	CASSLTGLDSPLHF	TGTGCCAGCAGCTTGACAGGCCTCGATTCACCCCTCCACTTT
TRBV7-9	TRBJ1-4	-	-	CASTGETNEKLFF	TGTGCCAGCACGGGGGAAACTAATGAAAAACTGTTTTTT
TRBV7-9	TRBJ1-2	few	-	CASTLGSGPAGYGYTF	TGTGCCAGCACCCTCGGATCGGGACCGGCTGGTTATGGCTACACCTTC
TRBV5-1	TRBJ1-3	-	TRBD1	CASSDPRTGPQTIYF	TGCGCCAGCTCTGACCCGAGGACAGGACCCCAGACCATATATTTT
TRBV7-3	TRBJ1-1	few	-	CASSVYRVGEGNTEAFF	TGTGCCAGCAGCGTATACAGGGTTGGGGAAGGAAATACTGAAGCTTTCTTT
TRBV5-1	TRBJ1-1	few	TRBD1	CASSPDRGREAFF	TGCGCCAGCAGCCCGGACAGGGGGCGTGAAGCTTTCTTT
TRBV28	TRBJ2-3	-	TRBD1	CARRDSSTDTQYF	TGTGCCCGCCGGGACAGTAGCACAGATACGCAGTATTTT
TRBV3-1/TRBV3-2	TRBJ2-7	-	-	CASSQESHEQYF	TGTGCCAGCAGCCAAGAGAGCCACGAGCAGTACTTC
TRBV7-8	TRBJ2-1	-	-	CASSKTAWGRDNNEQFF	TGTGCCAGCAGCAAAACCGCCTGGGGACGGGACAACAATGAGCAGTTCTTC
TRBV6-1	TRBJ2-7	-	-	CASSEGRGSYEQYF	TGTGCCAGCAGTGAAGGGCGCGGATCCTACGAGCAGTACTTC
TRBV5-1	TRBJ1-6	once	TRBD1	CASSSQTGDGPPLHF	TGCGCCAGCAGTTCTCAGACAGGGGACGGACCACCCCTCCACTTT
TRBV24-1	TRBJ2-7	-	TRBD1	CATSDSTGGRTYEQYF	TGTGCCACCAGTGACTCCACAGGGGGTAGGACCTACGAGCAGTACTTC
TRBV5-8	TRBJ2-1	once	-	CASRAGTSNEQFF	TGTGCCAGCAGAGCCGGGACGTCGAATGAGCAGTTCTTC
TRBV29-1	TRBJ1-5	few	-	CSVGTGPNQPQHF	TGCAGCGTAGGGACGGGACCCAATCAGCCCCAGCATTTT
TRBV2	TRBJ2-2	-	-	CASKVTGNTGELFF	TGTGCCAGTAAAGTCACTGGGAACACCGGGGAGCTGTTTTTT
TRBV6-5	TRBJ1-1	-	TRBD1	CASRSPGQGTEAFF	TGTGCCAGCAGGTCACCGGGACAGGGGACTGAAGCTTTCTTT
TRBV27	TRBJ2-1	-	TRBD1	CASKRQGAGNEQFF	TGTGCCAGCAAAAGGCAGGGGGCAGGGAATGAGCAGTTCTTC
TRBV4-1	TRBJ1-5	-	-	CASSPETGGRLKPQHF	TGCGCCAGCAGCCCCGAAACGGGAGGGAGGTTAAAGCCCCAGCATTTT
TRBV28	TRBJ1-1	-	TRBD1	CASSLGQQNTEAFF	TGTGCCAGCAGTTTGGGACAGCAGAACACTGAAGCTTTCTTT
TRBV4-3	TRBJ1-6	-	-	CASSQGSRANSPLHF	TGCGCCAGCAGCCAAGGTAGCAGGGCCAATTCACCCCTCCACTTT
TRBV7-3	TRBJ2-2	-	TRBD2	CASSLGTSGRALGTGELFF	TGTGCCAGCAGCTTAGGAACTAGCGGGAGGGCCCTCGGCACCGGGGAGCTGTTTTTT
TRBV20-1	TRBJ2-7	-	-	CSAHDEYEQYF	TGCAGTGCCCACGACGAGTACGAGCAGTACTTC
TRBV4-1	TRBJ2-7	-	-	CASSTNPWDEQYF	TGCGCCAGCAGCACTAACCCCTGGGACGAGCAGTACTTC
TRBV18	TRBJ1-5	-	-	CASSSDRNQPQHF	TGTGCCAGCTCATCGGACAGAAATCAGCCCCAGCATTTT
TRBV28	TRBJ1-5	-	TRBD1	CASSTRQGRYNQPQHF	TGTGCCAGCAGCACCAGACAGGGACGTTACAATCAGCCCCAGCATTTT
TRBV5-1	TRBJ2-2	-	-	CASSKTGSGGELFF	TGCGCCAGCAGCAAGACGGGGTCGGGCGGGGAGCTGTTTTTT
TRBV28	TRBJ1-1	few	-	CASSPPGARAEAFF	TGTGCCAGCAGTCCCCCAGGGGCACGGGCTGAAGCTTTCTTT
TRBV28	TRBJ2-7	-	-	CASSLRPTAYEQYF	TGTGCCAGCAGTTTGAGACCCACGGCCTACGAGCAGTACTTC
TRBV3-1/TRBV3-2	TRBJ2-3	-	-	CASSPGWGADTQYF	TGTGCCAGCAGCCCCGGTTGGGGAGCAGATACGCAGTATTTT
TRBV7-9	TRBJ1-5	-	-	CASSSDISGQPQHF	TGTGCCAGCAGCTCAGACATTAGTGGGCAGCCCCAGCATTTT
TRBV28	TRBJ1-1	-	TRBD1	CASRRDRGENTEAFF	TGTGCCAGCAGGAGGGACAGGGGCGAGAACACTGAAGCTTTCTTT
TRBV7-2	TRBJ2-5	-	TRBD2	CASSLWLAGGETQYF	TGTGCCAGCAGCTTATGGCTAGCGGGAGGAGAGACCCAGTACTTC
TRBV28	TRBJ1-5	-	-	CASSFRTGRGPQHF	TGTGCCAGCAGTTTCAGGACCGGCCGAGGGCCCCAGCATTTT
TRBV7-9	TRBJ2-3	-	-	CASSFTTGTLGDTQYF	TGTGCCAGCAGCTTCACCACCGGGACACTGGGAGATACGCAGTATTTT
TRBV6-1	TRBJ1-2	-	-	CASSDFRATF	TGTGCCAGCAGTGATTTCAGGGCCACCTTC
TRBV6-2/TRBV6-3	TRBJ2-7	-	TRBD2	CASSAVEGLAGEQYF	TGTGCCAGCAGTGCCGTGGAAGGACTAGCGGGGGAGCAGTACTTC